The 18 T cell receptor beta chains below come from one sample, sequenced in a study of siplizumab effects on memory and regulatory T cells. This table comes from immunoSEQ multiplex PCR, and its TCRdb copy is limited to in-frame clones, with some not included. The table records approximately 100,000 clones, about nine tenths of them present only once. Sequenced input: non-Treg CD4+ T cells sorted from blood. The receptors here all came from a human donor in good health.

The genes are TRBV2 and TRBJ2-3; perhaps TRBD2 as D (7 bases). The V gene lost 10 bases and the J gene lost 3 bases, with 17 bases spanning the gap. This CDR3 comprises 14 residues. Germline V CDR1 and CDR2: SNHLY, FYNNEI. The CDR3 DNA reads TGTGCCACCCGGAGGAGGGGGGGGACAGATACGCAGTATTTT. As protein: CATRRRGGTDTQYF. Full variable domain (remainder filled in from reference TRBV2 and TRBJ2-3): EPEVTQTPSHQVTQMGQEVILRCVPISNHLYFYWYRQILGQKVEFLVSFYNNEISEKSEIFDDQFSVERPDGSNFTLKIRSTKLEDSAMYFCATRRRGGTDTQYFGPGTRLTVL.

The chain combines TRBV7-2 with TRBJ2-7; tentative D call: TRBD1 (5 bases). The V end lost 3 bases, the J end lost 4 bases, and 7 bases lay between the germline ends. Germline V lookup: CDR1 SGHTA, CDR2 FQGNSA. This CDR3 region has 12 residues. DNA of the CDR3: TGTGCCAGCAGCTTGACAGTTTACGAGCAGTACTTC. Translation gives CASSLTVYEQYF.

The chain has TRBV5-6 and TRBJ1-5, with D uncertain. CDR1 and CDR2 from the germline V gene are SGHDT and YYEEEE. CDR3 size: 14 residues. V lost 0 bases, J lost 6 bases, and 10 bases lay in between. CDR3 in amino acids: CASSLVGEGQPQHF. CDR3 sequence (DNA): TGTGCCAGCAGCTTGGTTGGTGAGGGTCAGCCCCAGCATTTT.

J is TRBJ2-5 and V is TRBV7-2; 9 bases align to TRBD2. Germline trimming cut 4 bases from V and 4 bases from J; bases unmatched to any gene: 1. Germline V CDR1 and CDR2: SGHTA, FQGNSA. The CDR3 has 13 residues. The CDR3 DNA reads TGTGCCAGCAGCTGGCGGGGGGGAGAGACCCAGTACTTC. This gives the protein CASSWRGGETQYF.

This chain connects TRBV4-1 to TRBJ1-4, with TRBD1 as a possible D gene (6 bases). Deletions cut 5 bases from V and 7 bases from J, with 11 bases between. The germline V gene has CDR1 MGHRA and CDR2 YSYEKL. The CDR3 is made up of 13 amino acids. For the CDR3, the DNA is TGCGCCAGCAGCTCCAGGGGTGGTGAAAAACTGTTTTTT. Translated, it gives CASSSRGGEKLFF.

The chain recombines TRBV6-1 with TRBJ2-5; 7 bases line up with TRBD2. CDR1 is MNHNS and CDR2 is SASEGT in the germline V gene. The J segment lost 5 bases and the V segment lost 2 bases, leaving 8 bases of the junction unmatched. The CDR3 loop spans 15 amino acids. The CDR3 DNA follows: TGTGCCAGCAGTGAAAGTGGGAGGGCCGGGGAGACCCAGTACTTC. Its protein product is CASSESGRAGETQYF.

The CDR3 coding sequence is TGTGCCAGCAGCTTAGGGTTCTACCTCAACACCGGGGAGCTGTTTTTT. Its translation: CASSLGFYLNTGELFF. The chain recombines TRBV7-6 with TRBJ2-2; D remains unclear. V dropped 1 base and J dropped 2 bases, with 11 bases sitting between them. The CDR3 spans 16 residues. Germline lookup yields CDR1 SGHVS and CDR2 FNYEAQ.

J is TRBJ1-5 and V is TRBV19; D is undetermined. V was shortened by 2 bases and J by 7 bases, with 12 bases between the two germline ends. CDR3 length: 14 amino acids. Germline CDR1 LNHDA, CDR2 SQIVND (reference sequence). CDR3 residues: CASSILGFGQPQHF. CDR3 DNA: TGTGCCAGTAGTATACTGGGGTTCGGACAGCCCCAGCATTTT.

The gene calls are TRBV5-1 and TRBJ2-1; 9 bases fit TRBD2. CDR1 SGHRS and CDR2 YFSETQ come from the germline V gene. The V gene end was trimmed by 0 bases and the J gene end by 8 bases; junction bases not matched to a gene: 6. This CDR3 has 15 residues. The CDR3 reads CASSLDGGRAYEQFF. CDR3 in DNA: TGCGCCAGCAGCTTGGACGGCGGGAGGGCCTATGAGCAGTTCTTC.

The chain combines TRBV4-1 with TRBJ1-2, with D unclear. Trimming stripped 0 bases from V and 2 bases from J, with 10 bases between. The CDR3 length is 15 residues. From germline, CDR1 is MGHRA and CDR2 YSYEKL. The DNA for the CDR3 is TGCGCCAGCAGCCAAGAGTGGTCGGACAACTATGGCTACACCTTC. Amino acids: CASSQEWSDNYGYTF.

The rearrangement links TRBV28 to TRBJ2-3, with D perhaps matching TRBD1 (5 bases). The length of the CDR3 is 15 residues. Germline V gene sequence: CDR1 MDHEN, CDR2 SYDVKM. The germline V and J ends were trimmed by 4 bases and 2 bases, with 13 bases remaining between them. The CDR3 nucleotides read TGTGCCAGCAGTTCTCCGACAGAGTACACAGATACGCAGTATTTT. Protein product: CASSSPTEYTDTQYF.

This clone was picked up a small number of times. The rearrangement links TRBV20-1 to TRBJ1-1; the D is unclear. V gave up 5 bases and J gave up 4 bases, with 8 bases separating them. Germline lookup yields CDR1 DFQATT and CDR2 SNEGSKA (reference sequence). The CDR3 has 11 residues. In DNA, the CDR3 is TGCAGTGCTCCGCTTCTCACTGAAGCTTTCTTT. It translates to CSAPLLTEAFF.

This sequence joins TRBV7-2 and TRBJ2-4; weak D call: TRBD1 (6 bases). CDR1 and CDR2 from the germline V gene are SGHTA and FQGNSA. The V end was cut by 5 bases, the J end by 7 bases, with 15 bases between. The CDR3 totals 14 residues. CDR3: CASSTNRVGNIQYF. CDR3 in DNA: TGTGCCAGCAGCACTAACAGGGTCGGGAACATTCAGTACTTC.

The J gene is TRBJ1-5, the V gene TRBV21-1; TRBD1 was called by the table and not checked on the DNA. TRBV21-1 is shown as a pseudogene. The CDR3 extends over 11 amino acids. The DNA for the CDR3 is TGTGCCAGCAGGGGCGCTCAGCCCCAGCATTTT. This encodes CASRGAQPQHF.

Comments on this clone: The sample holds other DNA sequences that translate to the same CDR3. The chain employs TRBV30 and TRBJ1-5; D is unresolved. CDR1 is GTSNPN, CDR2 SVGIG, per germline (reference sequence). The CDR3 runs 13 residues. Trimming removed 0 bases at V and 0 bases at J, with 3 bases between. CDR3 in DNA: TGTGCCTGGAGTGTACGTAGCAATCAGCCCCAGCATTTT. Protein: CAWSVRSNQPQHF. Together with reference TRBV30 and TRBJ1-5, the CDR3 gives the full variable domain: SQTIHQWPATLVQPVGSPLSLECTVEGTSNPNLYWYRQAAGRGLQLLFYSVGIGQISSEVPQNLSASRPQDRQFILSSKKLLLSDSGFYLCAWSVRSNQPQHFGDGTRLSIL.

CDR3 residues: CASSMDHNEQFF. CDR3 coding DNA: TGCGCCAGCAGCATGGACCACAATGAGCAGTTCTTC. V usage is TRBV4-3 and J usage is TRBJ2-1; D remains unclear. The CDR3 is 12 amino acids. The V gene's germline CDR1 is LGHNA and CDR2 YSLEER. V lost 5 bases to trimming and J lost 5 bases, with 7 bases between them.

This chain uses TRBV5-1 with TRBJ2-5, with 7 bases aligning to TRBD2. Germline V lookup: CDR1 SGHRS, CDR2 YFSETQ. V shed 0 bases, J shed 2 bases, and the junction held 4 bases outside the gene matches. The CDR3 runs to 15 residues. The CDR3 loop reads CASSLAPSGQETQYF. The CDR3 bases are TGCGCCAGCAGCTTGGCCCCTAGCGGTCAAGAGACCCAGTACTTC.

The chain combines TRBV7-9 with TRBJ1-1, with 7 bases fitting TRBD1. CDR1 is SEHNR and CDR2 is FQNEAQ in the germline V gene (reference sequence). Trimming cost V 1 base and J 8 bases; bases outside gene matches: 4. This CDR3 comprises 13 residues. CDR3: CASSLELRGEAFF. Written as DNA, the CDR3 is TGTGCCAGCAGCTTAGAACTCAGGGGGGAAGCTTTCTTT.